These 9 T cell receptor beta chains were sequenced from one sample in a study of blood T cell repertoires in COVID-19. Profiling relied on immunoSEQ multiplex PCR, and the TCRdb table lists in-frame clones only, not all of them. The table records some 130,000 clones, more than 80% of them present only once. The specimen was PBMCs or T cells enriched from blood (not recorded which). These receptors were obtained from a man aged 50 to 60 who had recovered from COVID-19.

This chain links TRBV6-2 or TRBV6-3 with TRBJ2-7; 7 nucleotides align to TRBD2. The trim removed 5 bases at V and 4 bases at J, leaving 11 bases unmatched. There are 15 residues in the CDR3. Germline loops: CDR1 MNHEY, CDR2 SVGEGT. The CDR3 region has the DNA TGTGCCAGCAGTGGACCCGGGACTAACCTATACGAGCAGTACGTC. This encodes CASSGPGTNLYEQYV.

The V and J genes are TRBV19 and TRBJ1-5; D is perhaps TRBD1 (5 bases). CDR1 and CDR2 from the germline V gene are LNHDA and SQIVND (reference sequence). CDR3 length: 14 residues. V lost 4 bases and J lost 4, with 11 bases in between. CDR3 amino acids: CASSSRGGNQPQHF. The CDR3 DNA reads TGTGCCAGTAGTAGTAGGGGCGGAAATCAGCCCCAGCATTTT.

The CDR3 region is CASSLGAFF. The DNA for the CDR3 is TGTGCCAGCAGTCTAGGAGCTTTCTTT. The chain has TRBV7-2 and TRBJ1-1; D is unresolved. The CDR3 totals 9 residues. Germline V gives CDR1 SGHTA, CDR2 FQGNSA. Trimming stripped 6 bases from V and 10 bases from J, with 6 bases between.

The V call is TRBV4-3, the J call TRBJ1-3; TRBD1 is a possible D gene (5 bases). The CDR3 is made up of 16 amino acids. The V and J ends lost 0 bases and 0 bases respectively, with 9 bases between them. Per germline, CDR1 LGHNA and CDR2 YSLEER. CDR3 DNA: TGCGCCAGCAGCCAAGATCGGGGGAACTCTGGAAACACCATATATTTT. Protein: CASSQDRGNSGNTIYF.

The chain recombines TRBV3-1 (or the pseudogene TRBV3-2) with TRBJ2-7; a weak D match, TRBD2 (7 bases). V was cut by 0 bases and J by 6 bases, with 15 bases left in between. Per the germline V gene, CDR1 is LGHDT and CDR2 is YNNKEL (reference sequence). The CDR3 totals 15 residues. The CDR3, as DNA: TGTGCCAGCAGCCAAGACAGGGGACTACCGGGCGAGCAGTACGTC. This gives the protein CASSQDRGLPGEQYV.

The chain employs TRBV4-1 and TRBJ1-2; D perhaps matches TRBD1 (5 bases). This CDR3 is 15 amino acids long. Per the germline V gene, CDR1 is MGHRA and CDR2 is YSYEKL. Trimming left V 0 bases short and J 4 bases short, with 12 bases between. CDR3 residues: CASSQDLGALYGYTF. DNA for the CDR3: TGCGCCAGCAGCCAAGATTTAGGGGCTCTCTATGGCTACACCTTC.

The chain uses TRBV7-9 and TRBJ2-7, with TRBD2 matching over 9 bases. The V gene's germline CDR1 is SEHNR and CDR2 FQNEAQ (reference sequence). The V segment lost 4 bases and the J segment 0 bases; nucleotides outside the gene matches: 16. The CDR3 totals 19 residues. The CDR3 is CASSSGGSGGPRSSYEQYV. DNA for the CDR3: TGTGCCAGCAGCTCCGGGGGTAGCGGGGGCCCTAGGAGCTCCTACGAGCAGTACGTC.

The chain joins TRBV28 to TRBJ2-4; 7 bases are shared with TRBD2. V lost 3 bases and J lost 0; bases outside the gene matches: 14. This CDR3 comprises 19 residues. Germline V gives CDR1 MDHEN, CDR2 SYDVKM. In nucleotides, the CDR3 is TGTGCCAGCAGTTTCCCTGGGCCCGGCGGGGGTCTAGCCAAAAACATTCAGTACTTC. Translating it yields CASSFPGPGGGLAKNIQYF. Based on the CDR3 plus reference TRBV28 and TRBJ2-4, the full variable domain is DVKVTQSSRYLVKRTGEKVFLECVQDMDHENMFWYRQDPGLGLRLIYFSYDVKMKEKGDIPEGYSVSREKKERFSLILESASTNQTSMYLCASSFPGPGGGLAKNIQYFGAGTRLSVL.

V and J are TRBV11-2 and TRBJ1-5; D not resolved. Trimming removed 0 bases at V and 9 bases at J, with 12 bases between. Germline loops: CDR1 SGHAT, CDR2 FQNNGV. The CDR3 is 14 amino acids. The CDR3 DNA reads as TGTGCCAGCAGCTTAGATCTGGCAGAACGGCCCCAGCATTTT. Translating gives CASSLDLAERPQHF.